The 6 T cell receptor beta chains listed next were all sequenced from one sample in a study of blood T cell repertoires in COVID-19. Assay used: immunoSEQ multiplex PCR; TCRdb lists only in-frame clones, some missing. The sample has 340,000 or so clones; around 86% are singletons. Source material: PBMCs or T cells enriched from blood (not recorded which). The receptors come from a woman aged 40 to 50 with acute COVID-19.

This clone was detected a few times. The V and J genes are TRBV2 and TRBJ1-4, with unresolved D. The CDR3 has 15 residues. Germline lookup yields CDR1 SNHLY and CDR2 FYNNEI. The ends were cut back, 7 bases at V and 0 bases at J, with 12 bases in the middle. CDR3 DNA sequence: TGTGCCAGCAAGTATCTAAGCACAACTAATGAAAAACTGTTTTTT. Translated: CASKYLSTTNEKLFF.

The chain links TRBV27 to TRBJ2-2; D gene unclear. CDR1 MNHEY and CDR2 SMNVEV come from the germline V gene (reference sequence). Between the trimmed V and J ends, which lost 0 bases and 3 bases, there was a span of 5 bases. The CDR3 contains 14 residues. CDR3 in DNA: TGTGCCAGCAGTTTATCGACTTACACCGGGGAGCTGTTTTTT. Protein: CASSLSTYTGELFF.

The V call is TRBV15, the J call TRBJ2-7, with D tentatively TRBD2 (5 bases). V gave up 0 bases and J gave up 0 bases, with 15 bases separating them. CDR3 length equals 17 residues. The germline V gene encodes CDR1 LNHNV and CDR2 YYDKDF (reference sequence). In nucleotides, the CDR3 is TGTGCCACCAGCAGAGATGGAGGCTCTCTAAGCTCCTACGAGCAGTACTTC. Its translation: CATSRDGGSLSSYEQYF.

J is TRBJ1-3 and V is TRBV28; 9 bases align to TRBD1. Trimming cost V 6 bases and J 3 bases; bases outside gene matches: 3. In germline, CDR1 is MDHEN, CDR2 SYDVKM. The CDR3 runs 14 residues. CDR3 DNA: TGTGCCAGCAGACAGGGGGCGAGTGGAAACACCATATATTTT. Amino acid sequence: CASRQGASGNTIYF.

The DNA of the CDR3 is TGCGCCAGCAGCTTGCCCTCCAATGAGCAGTTCTTC. It specifies CASSLPSNEQFF. The chain is built from TRBV5-1 and TRBJ2-1; D is unresolved. V was shortened by 1 base and J by 6 bases, with 5 bases between the two germline ends. This CDR3 contains 12 residues. Germline V lookup: CDR1 SGHRS, CDR2 YFSETQ.

The rearrangement joins TRBV6-2 or TRBV6-3 to TRBJ2-1; 12 bases map to TRBD2. In germline, CDR1 is MNHEY, CDR2 SVGEGT. This CDR3 has 16 amino acids. V was clipped by 5 bases and J by 3 bases; unmatched bases: 5. The CDR3 reads CASSGRLAGVYNEQFF. CDR3 DNA: TGTGCCAGCAGTGGCAGACTAGCGGGGGTCTACAATGAGCAGTTCTTC.